The T cell receptor beta chain described here comes from a study of cytomegalovirus exposure and HLA in healthy donors. The study, taken as a whole, reports: Researchers catalogued under 200 TCR beta chains as cytomegalovirus-associated.

Worth noting for this clone: Its antigen is not identified.

The CDR3 has 14 residues. Germline-derived CDR1 and CDR2 are LNHDA and SQIVND (reference sequence). The trim removed 5 bases at V and 3 bases at J, leaving 6 bases unmatched. Separation from the approximately 660-subject first cohort characterized the roughly 110-subject validation cohort, to which the donors belonged. TCRdb's copy holds only in-frame clones and misses some; the assay was immunoSEQ multiplex PCR. The data show approximately 97,000 clones, about 93% seen once. Input material: PBMCs. The genes are TRBV19 and TRBJ2-7; 8 bases are shared with TRBD1. The TCR originated in a woman between 25 and 40 years old in good health and CMV-seropositive. The CDR3: CASSPRDRIYEQYF. The CDR3 DNA sequence: TGTGCCAGTAGTCCCAGGGACAGGATCTACGAGCAGTACTTC.